The T cell receptor beta chain under discussion was sequenced for a study of T cells in Graves' hyperthyroidism and ophthalmopathy. Background on the study: Peripheral blood collection took place at initial diagnosis, before any treatment.

Amplification of TCR beta CDR3 regions was performed using RNA transcripts as template. The TCR CDR3 first-round RT-PCR relied on the HTBI primer set. Each CDR3 protein gets one entry after TCRdb re-called the multiplex PCR reads with MiXCR. The sample holds about 52,000 distinct CDR3 sequences, roughly half seen once. This clonotype was detected ten times or more. The V gene's germline CDR1 is DFQATT and CDR2 SNEGSKA (reference sequence). Trimming cost V 0 bases and J 4 bases; bases outside gene matches: 8. The CDR3 loop spans 17 amino acids. Source material: blood. This rearrangement joins TRBV20-1 to TRBJ2-2, with 10 bases identical to TRBD2. The receptor was isolated from a woman aged 45-65 years with Graves' ophthalmopathy. In nucleotides, the CDR3 is TGCAGTGCTAGAGATCCCCAGCGGGAGGGAGGCACCGGGGAGCTGTTTTTT. It codes for CSARDPQREGGTGELFF.